The 27 T cell receptor beta chains below all came from one sample that was sequenced in a study of PD-L1 blockade in urothelial cancer. Here immunoSEQ multiplex PCR was the method, and the copy in TCRdb shows in-frame clones only, minus some. The table shows approximately 79,000 clones, with around 90% occurring only once. Sample time point: peripheral blood 6 weeks after treatment start. The starting material was PBMCs, obtained around atezolizumab (anti-PD-L1) treatment. The receptors were gathered from a woman of 80 years or more with urothelial cancer.

This chain joins TRBV18 and TRBJ1-1, with D perhaps matching TRBD1 (6 bases). CDR1 and CDR2 (germline): KGHSH, LQKENI. V was clipped by 4 bases and J by 7 bases, with 10 bases between them. The CDR3 has 12 residues. The CDR3 sequence is CASSRGQSEAFF. In DNA form, the CDR3 reads TGTGCCAGCTCACGTGGACAGAGTGAAGCTTTCTTT.

The V gene is TRBV2, the J gene TRBJ1-5; no definite D call. Trimming stripped 6 bases from V and 2 bases from J, with 8 bases between. The CDR3 extends over 13 amino acids. Germline values: CDR1 SNHLY, CDR2 FYNNEI. CDR3 amino acids: CASRAAGNQPQHF. DNA of the CDR3: TGTGCCAGCAGGGCGGCAGGCAATCAGCCCCAGCATTTT.

The chain couples TRBV6-5 to TRBJ2-1; TRBD2 is a possible D gene (5 bases). V was cut by 5 bases and J by 0 bases, with 8 bases left in between. CDR3 size: 14 residues. The germline CDR1 and CDR2 sequences are MNHEY and SVGAGI. The CDR3 DNA follows: TGTGCCAGCAGTACCGGAGGCTCCTACAATGAGCAGTTCTTC. This codes for CASSTGGSYNEQFF.

This sequence joins TRBV5-1 and TRBJ2-5; D might be TRBD2 (7 bases). The CDR3 totals 18 residues. CDR1 is SGHRS and CDR2 is YFSETQ in the germline V gene. Trimming stripped 3 bases from V and 1 base from J, with 22 bases between. This CDR3 reads CASSYSWGGTSIQETQYF. CDR3 coding DNA: TGCGCCAGCAGCTACTCGTGGGGGGGCACCTCTATCCAAGAGACCCAGTACTTC.

The chain employs TRBV6-6 and TRBJ2-5, with D possibly being TRBD2 (6 bases). This CDR3 contains 13 residues. Trimming stripped 2 bases from V and 4 bases from J, with 8 bases between. In germline, CDR1 is MNHNY, CDR2 SVGAGI (reference sequence). This CDR3 reads CASSYGGGETQYF. The CDR3 bases are TGTGCCAGCAGTTACGGGGGAGGAGAGACCCAGTACTTC.

This CDR3 is CASSQAGFTTEAFF. The CDR3 DNA is TGTGCCAGCAGCCAGGCGGGCTTTACGACTGAAGCTTTCTTT. V usage is TRBV4-2 and J usage is TRBJ1-1; D unclear. CDR3 size: 14 residues. The V end lost 3 bases, the J end lost 5 bases, and 13 bases lay between the germline ends. In germline, CDR1 is LGHNA, CDR2 YNFKEQ.

V gene TRBV19 combines with J gene TRBJ1-5; possible D gene TRBD1, 5 bases. V lost 8 bases and J 4 bases, leaving 9 bases between the germline ends. Germline CDR1 LNHDA, CDR2 SQIVND (reference sequence). There are 12 residues in the CDR3. Here the CDR3 DNA reads TGTGCCAGTGTCGGGGGAAATCAGCCCCAGCATTTT. Residues: CASVGGNQPQHF.

This sequence joins TRBV7-6 and TRBJ1-3, with 8 nucleotides matching TRBD1. The V gene's germline CDR1 is SGHVS and CDR2 FNYEAQ. This CDR3 has 15 residues. J lost 0 bases, V lost 6 bases, and 4 bases had no gene match. DNA of the CDR3: TGTGCCAGCAGTCGACAGGGGCCCTCTGGAAACACCATATATTTT. Its translation: CASSRQGPSGNTIYF.

V usage is TRBV6-4 and J usage is TRBJ1-2; D unresolved. V lost 4 bases, J lost 4 bases, and 10 bases lay in between. Germline-derived CDR1 and CDR2 are MRHNA and SNTAGT. The CDR3 is made up of 13 amino acids. The CDR3 protein is CASSALICYGYTF. The CDR3 bases are TGTGCCAGCAGTGCCCTAATTTGCTATGGCTACACCTTC.

The chain has TRBV19 and TRBJ2-7; 8 positions agree with TRBD1. The CDR3 is 15 residues long. V lost 1 base and J lost 6; bases outside the gene matches: 8. Per the germline V gene, CDR1 is LNHDA and CDR2 is SQIVND (reference sequence). CDR3 loop: CASSIVPTGEVEQYF. CDR3 DNA sequence: TGTGCCAGTAGTATAGTCCCGACAGGGGAGGTCGAGCAGTACTTC.

This rearrangement joins TRBV5-8 to TRBJ2-3, with 13 bases lining up with TRBD2. J was trimmed by 3 bases and V by 4 bases; bases with no gene match: 2. CDR1 SGHTS and CDR2 YDEGEE come from the germline V gene. The CDR3 spans 15 residues. The CDR3 coding sequence is TGTGCCAGCAGCCCGGGACTAGCGGGGACAGATACGCAGTATTTT. This sequence encodes CASSPGLAGTDTQYF.

The chain couples TRBV28 to TRBJ2-7; D might be TRBD1 (6 bases). Trimming removed 5 bases at V and 1 base at J, with 6 bases between. Germline loops: CDR1 MDHEN, CDR2 SYDVKM. The CDR3 has 12 residues. CDR3 sequence reads: CASSQGSYEQYF. The CDR3 bases are TGTGCCAGCAGTCAGGGGTCCTACGAGCAGTACTTC.

The genes are TRBV28 and TRBJ1-5, with D uncertain. Trimming left V 3 bases short and J 1 base short, with 16 bases between. The germline V gene encodes CDR1 MDHEN and CDR2 SYDVKM. The CDR3 consists of 17 residues. The chain's CDR3 is CASSFYVGVVSNQPQHF. In nucleotides, the CDR3 is TGTGCCAGCAGTTTTTATGTCGGGGTTGTGAGCAATCAGCCCCAGCATTTT.

This clone was observed a single time. The J gene is TRBJ2-3, the V gene TRBV27; TRBD2 matches 9 bases. The CDR3 loop spans 19 amino acids. Germline V gene sequence: CDR1 MNHEY, CDR2 SMNVEV (reference sequence). V shed 5 bases, J shed 1 base, and the junction held 16 bases outside the gene matches. Here the CDR3 reads CASSPRWVAGVVGTDTQYF. The DNA for the CDR3 is TGTGCCAGCAGTCCGCGTTGGGTAGCGGGAGTGGTAGGCACAGATACGCAGTATTTT.

The rearrangement links TRBV19 to TRBJ1-2; D perhaps matches TRBD1 (5 bases). Germline lookup yields CDR1 LNHDA and CDR2 SQIVND (reference sequence). V gave up 4 bases and J gave up 3 bases, with 9 bases separating them. The CDR3 runs 13 residues. The CDR3 DNA is TGTGCCAGTAGTAAACAGGCGGACTATGGCTACACCTTC. It encodes CASSKQADYGYTF. Drawing the rest from reference TRBV19 and TRBJ1-2, the complete variable domain is DGGITQSPKYLFRKEGQNVTLSCEQNLNHDAMYWYRQDPGQGLRLIYYSQIVNDFQKGDIAEGYSVSREKKESFPLTVTSAQKNPTAFYLCASSKQADYGYTFGSGTRLTVV.

The chain joins TRBV15 to TRBJ1-2, with a possible D match to TRBD1 (5 bases). The CDR3 runs to 14 residues. The V end was cut by 5 bases, the J end by 2 bases, with 12 bases between. Germline CDR1 is LNHNV and CDR2 is YYDKDF (reference sequence). The CDR3 is CATSPGGGNYGYTF. Written as DNA, the CDR3 is TGTGCCACCAGCCCCGGGGGGGGGAACTATGGCTACACCTTC.

The V gene is TRBV30, the J gene TRBJ1-1; D call uncertain. CDR1 and CDR2 from the germline V gene are GTSNPN and SVGIG (reference sequence). V dropped 1 base and J dropped 4 bases, with 13 bases sitting between them. This CDR3 is built from 14 residues. The CDR3 DNA follows: TGTGCCTGGAGTGGGGCCTCCCCCGGCACTGAAGCTTTCTTT. Translated, it gives CAWSGASPGTEAFF.

The chain carries TRBV6-4 and TRBJ2-7, with D possibly TRBD2 on 6 matching bases. The length of the CDR3 is 13 residues. Per the germline V gene, CDR1 is MRHNA and CDR2 is SNTAGT. Between the trimmed V and J ends, which lost 8 bases and 4 bases, there was a span of 15 bases. The DNA for the CDR3 is TGTGCCAGCCTCCCGGGAGACGTATACGAGCAGTACTTC. It specifies CASLPGDVYEQYF.

The J gene is TRBJ1-1, the V gene TRBV5-6; 9 nucleotides line up with TRBD1. CDR3 length: 15 residues. The J segment lost 3 bases and the V segment lost 1 base, leaving 4 bases of the junction unmatched. Looked up from germline, CDR1 is SGHDT and CDR2 is YYEEEE. CDR3 sequence: CASSLLDRGYTEAFF. For the CDR3, the DNA is TGTGCCAGCAGCTTGTTGGACAGGGGATACACTGAAGCTTTCTTT.

This clone was found once. The gene calls are TRBV28 and TRBJ1-4, with a possible D match to TRBD1 (5 bases). The CDR3 is 12 amino acids. Trimming stripped 5 bases from V and 11 bases from J, with 12 bases between. Germline CDR1 reads MDHEN; CDR2 reads SYDVKM. The CDR3, as DNA: TGTGCCAGCAGTACCTATAGGGGTAAACTGTTTTTT. This gives the protein CASSTYRGKLFF.

The V gene is TRBV10-3, the J gene TRBJ1-2; D not resolved. Looked up from germline, CDR1 is ENHRY and CDR2 is SYGVKD. The CDR3 loop spans 14 amino acids. V shed 5 bases and J shed 0 bases, with 10 bases lying between them. CDR3 loop: CAISPTTANYGYTF. As DNA, the CDR3 is TGTGCCATCAGTCCAACCACAGCTAACTATGGCTACACCTTC.

This chain links TRBV5-4 with TRBJ1-3; TRBD1 is a possible D gene (6 bases). Germline assignment: CDR1 SGHNT and CDR2 YYREEE (reference sequence). This CDR3 has 16 amino acids. The ends were cut back, 4 bases at V and 1 base at J, with 15 bases in the middle. CDR3 sequence: CASSPQGGASGNTIYF. The DNA for the CDR3 is TGTGCCAGCAGCCCGCAAGGGGGGGCGTCTGGAAACACCATATATTTT.

This clone was counted a single time. The V and J genes are TRBV5-6 and TRBJ1-4, with 8 bases fitting TRBD1. V lost 1 base, J lost 5 bases, and 7 bases stayed unmatched. Per germline, CDR1 SGHDT and CDR2 YYEEEE. CDR3 length: 16 residues. The CDR3, as DNA: TGTGCCAGCAGCTTGAAGGGGACAGGTGGGAATGAAAAACTGTTTTTT. Translating it yields CASSLKGTGGNEKLFF.

This CDR3 is CASRPRRSSYEQYF. The CDR3 coding sequence is TGTGCCAGCAGGCCGCGGCGGAGCTCCTACGAGCAGTACTTC. The V gene is TRBV6-5, the J gene TRBJ2-7; no clear D. This CDR3 region has 14 residues. CDR1 MNHEY and CDR2 SVGAGI come from the germline V gene. Trimming pared 6 bases from V and 0 bases from J, leaving 12 bases between.

This chain joins TRBV5-1 and TRBJ2-7; tentative D call: TRBD1 (5 bases). V dropped 4 bases and J dropped 5 bases, with 16 bases sitting between them. The CDR3 extends over 14 amino acids. The germline CDR1 and CDR2 sequences are SGHRS and YFSETQ. The CDR3 is CASSPWPGLDEQYF. The DNA for the CDR3 is TGCGCCAGCAGCCCATGGCCAGGGCTCGACGAGCAGTACTTC.

The rearrangement joins TRBV28 to TRBJ1-4, with 9 nucleotides matching TRBD1. V lost 7 bases and J lost 4; bases outside the gene matches: 7. CDR1 is MDHEN, CDR2 SYDVKM, per germline. This CDR3 is built from 15 residues. The CDR3: CASNFGTGFNEKLFF. The CDR3, as DNA: TGTGCCAGCAACTTTGGGACAGGGTTTAATGAAAAACTGTTTTTT.

The genes are TRBV7-6 and TRBJ2-5, with 7 bases matching TRBD2. Germline lookup yields CDR1 SGHVS and CDR2 FNYEAQ. V lost 6 bases, J lost 5 bases, and 9 bases stayed unmatched. This CDR3 contains 14 residues. In DNA, the CDR3 is TGTGCCAGCAGTCTAACGGGGGGAGTGGAGACCCAGTACTTC. Its protein is CASSLTGGVETQYF.